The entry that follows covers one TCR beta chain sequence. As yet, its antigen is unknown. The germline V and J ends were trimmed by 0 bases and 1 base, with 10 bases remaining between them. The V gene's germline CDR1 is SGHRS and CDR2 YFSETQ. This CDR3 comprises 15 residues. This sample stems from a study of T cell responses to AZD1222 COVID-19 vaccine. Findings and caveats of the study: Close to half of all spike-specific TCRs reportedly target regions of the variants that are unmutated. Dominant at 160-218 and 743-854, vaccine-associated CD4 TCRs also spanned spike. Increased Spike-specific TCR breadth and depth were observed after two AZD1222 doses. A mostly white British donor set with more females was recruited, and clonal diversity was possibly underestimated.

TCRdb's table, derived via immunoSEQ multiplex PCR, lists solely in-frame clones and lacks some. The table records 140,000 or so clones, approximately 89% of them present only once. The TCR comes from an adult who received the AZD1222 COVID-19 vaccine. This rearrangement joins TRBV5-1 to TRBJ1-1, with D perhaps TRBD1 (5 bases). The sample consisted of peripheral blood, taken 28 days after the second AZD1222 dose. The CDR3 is CASSLANRPNTEAFF. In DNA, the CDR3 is TGCGCCAGCAGCTTGGCCAACAGGCCGAACACTGAAGCTTTCTTT.